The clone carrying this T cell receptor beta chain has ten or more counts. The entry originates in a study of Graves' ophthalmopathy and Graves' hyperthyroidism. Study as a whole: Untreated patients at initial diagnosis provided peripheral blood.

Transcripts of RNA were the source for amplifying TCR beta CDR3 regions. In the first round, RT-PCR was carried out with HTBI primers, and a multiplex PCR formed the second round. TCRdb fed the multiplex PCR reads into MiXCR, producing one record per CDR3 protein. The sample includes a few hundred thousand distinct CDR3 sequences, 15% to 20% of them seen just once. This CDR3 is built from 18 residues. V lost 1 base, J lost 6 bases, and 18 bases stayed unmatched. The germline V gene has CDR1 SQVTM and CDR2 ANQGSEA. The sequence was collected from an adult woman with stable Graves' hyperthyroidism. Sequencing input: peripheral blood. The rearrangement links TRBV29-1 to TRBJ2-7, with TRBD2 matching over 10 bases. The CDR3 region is CSVEVRHGLAGEIIEQYF. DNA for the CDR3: TGCAGCGTTGAAGTTCGTCACGGTCTAGCGGGAGAAATTATCGAGCAGTACTTC.